This entry lists 11 T cell receptor beta chains sequenced from one sample in a study of cytomegalovirus exposure and HLA in healthy donors. In the PCR, 60 Vbeta and 13 Jbeta primers were used. Repertoires were generated with immunoSEQ multiplex PCR, while TCRdb's copy carries only in-frame clones and drops some. The repertoire holds 90,000 to 120,000 clones, with approximately 76% as singletons. The specimen was PBMCs. All receptors come from a man between 18 and 35 years old in good health and CMV-seronegative.

The rearrangement links TRBV2 to TRBJ1-3; D is ambiguous. Trimming removed 4 bases at V and 8 bases at J, with 21 bases between. Per the germline V gene, CDR1 is SNHLY and CDR2 is FYNNEI. The CDR3 extends over 16 amino acids. The CDR3 DNA reads TGTGCCAGCAGTGGTCCCACGAAAATGAAAACAGACACCATATATTTT. This gives the protein CASSGPTKMKTDTIYF.

The rearrangement links TRBV9 to TRBJ1-1, with 9 nucleotides matching TRBD1. The CDR3 has 17 amino acids. CDR1 is SGDLS, CDR2 YYNGEE, per germline. Trimming at V came to 3 bases and at J to 6 bases, leaving 15 bases not matched to a gene. In DNA, the CDR3 is TGTGCCAGCAGCGGACAGGGGGTATCAACAGCACTACCTGAAGCTTTCTTT. It yields the protein CASSGQGVSTALPEAFF.

This chain links TRBV7-2 with TRBJ1-5; 7 positions agree with TRBD1. The germline V gene has CDR1 SGHTA and CDR2 FQGNSA. V lost 2 bases and J lost 7; bases outside the gene matches: 11. The CDR3 extends over 16 amino acids. The CDR3 DNA sequence: TGTGCCAGCAGCTTAAGCGCGACAGGGCGGTGGCAGCCCCAGCATTTT. Residues: CASSLSATGRWQPQHF. Supplemented by reference TRBV7-2 and TRBJ1-5, the full variable domain reads GAGVSQSPSNKVTEKGKDVELRCDPISGHTALYWYRQSLGQGLEFLIYFQGNSAPDKSGLPSDRFSAERTGGSVSTLTIQRTQQEDSAVYLCASSLSATGRWQPQHFGDGTRLSIL.

This clone was observed once. The chain carries TRBV7-2 and TRBJ2-5; 14 bases align to TRBD2. V lost 5 bases to trimming and J lost 3 bases; unmatched junction nucleotides: 8. Germline CDR1 is SGHTA and CDR2 is FQGNSA. The CDR3 extends over 17 amino acids. CDR3 sequence reads: CASSAYRTSGGKETQYF. The CDR3 DNA sequence: TGTGCCAGCAGCGCATATAGGACTAGCGGGGGGAAAGAGACCCAGTACTTC.

V and J are TRBV6-6 and TRBJ1-6; no reliable D call. The CDR3 has 14 amino acids. Germline lookup yields CDR1 MNHNY and CDR2 SVGAGI (reference sequence). V lost 5 bases and J lost 4, with 9 bases in between. The CDR3 DNA reads TGTGCCAGCAGTCAAGGAGCTTATAATTCACCCCTCCACTTT. Amino acid sequence: CASSQGAYNSPLHF.

This rearrangement joins TRBV6-1 to TRBJ1-5, with 8 bases identical to TRBD1. The CDR3 consists of 17 residues. Germline V CDR1 and CDR2: MNHNS, SASEGT. V dropped 1 base and J dropped 6; count of bases not matched to a gene: 11. This chain's CDR3 is CASSEGQGPPGGQPQHF. The DNA for the CDR3 is TGTGCCAGCAGTGAAGGACAGGGGCCCCCGGGAGGTCAGCCCCAGCATTTT.

This clone was counted a few times. This chain joins TRBV4-1 and TRBJ1-1, with D unclear. The germline V gene encodes CDR1 MGHRA and CDR2 YSYEKL. The CDR3 has 16 amino acids. The V end was cut by 0 bases, the J end by 1 base, with 12 bases between. The chain's CDR3 is CASSQDEQLQNTEAFF. Here the CDR3 DNA reads TGCGCCAGCAGCCAAGATGAGCAACTACAGAACACTGAAGCTTTCTTT.

The V gene is TRBV5-4, the J gene TRBJ2-1, with TRBD2 identical over 8 bases. CDR1 and CDR2 from the germline V gene are SGHNT and YYREEE (reference sequence). The V and J ends lost 4 bases and 3 bases, in that order; junction bases with no gene match: 9. This CDR3 spans 16 amino acids. The CDR3 DNA follows: TGTGCCAGCAGCCAGGGGAGGGCGGGGGGCTACAATGAGCAGTTCTTC. Residues: CASSQGRAGGYNEQFF.

The chain is built from TRBV28 and TRBJ1-4; D call uncertain. V was shortened by 6 bases and J by 6 bases, with 14 bases between the two germline ends. This CDR3 is built from 14 residues. Looked up from germline, CDR1 is MDHEN and CDR2 is SYDVKM. This chain's CDR3 is CASSQREGYEKLFF. The DNA for the CDR3 is TGTGCCAGCAGCCAGCGGGAGGGTTATGAAAAACTGTTTTTT.

The chain uses TRBV6-6 and TRBJ2-7; 8 bases align to TRBD1. V lost 6 bases to trimming and J lost 4 bases; unmatched junction nucleotides: 8. Germline V lookup: CDR1 MNHNY, CDR2 SVGAGI (reference sequence). The CDR3 has 14 residues. The CDR3 protein is CASRRDRQVYEQYF. For the CDR3, the DNA is TGTGCCAGCAGAAGGGACAGGCAGGTGTACGAGCAGTACTTC.

This sequence joins TRBV4-3 and TRBJ1-2; D unresolved. The CDR3 is 15 residues long. V lost 0 bases, J lost 4 bases, and 12 bases lay in between. Germline loops: CDR1 LGHNA, CDR2 YSLEER. CDR3 in DNA: TGCGCCAGCAGCCAAGAGGAGGGAGGGAGCTATGGCTACACCTTC. It yields the protein CASSQEEGGSYGYTF.